What follows are 3 T cell receptor beta chains derived from one specimen sequenced in a study of T-cell reconstitution after alpha-beta-depleted transplantation in children. Unique molecular identifiers were incorporated when the TCRbeta library was constructed. A single record per CDR3 protein comes from TCRdb applying MiXCR to the PCR reads. The table records approximately 400,000 distinct CDR3 sequences, 11% of them present only once. The source material was PBMCs from the stem cell graft donor, sampled from the stem cell graft. The origin of the receptors is a human donor who donated a stem cell graft to a child with acute myeloid leukemia.

There are many counts of this clonotype. The rearrangement joins TRBV5-5 to TRBJ2-1; either TRBD1 or TRBD2 may supply D (5 bases each). Germline assignment: CDR1 SGHKS and CDR2 YYEKEE (reference sequence). Trimming took 4 bases from V and 2 from J, leaving 7 bases between them. The CDR3 has 13 residues. CDR3 sequence (DNA): TGTGCCAGCAGCCCGGGACCCTACAATGAGCAGTTCTTC. Its protein product is CASSPGPYNEQFF.

The V call is TRBV3-1, the J call TRBJ2-1; 11 bases line up with TRBD2. The CDR3 consists of 16 residues. V gave up 5 bases and J gave up 8 bases; unmatched junction bases: 11. The germline V gene has CDR1 LGHDT and CDR2 YNNKEL (reference sequence). This CDR3 reads CASSSLSGRARHEQFF. The DNA of the CDR3 is TGTGCCAGCAGCTCTCTTAGCGGGAGGGCCCGTCATGAGCAGTTCTTC.

The chain joins TRBV19 to TRBJ1-1; no clear D. Trimming took off 1 base at V and 5 bases at J, with 14 bases between the two ends. Germline V lookup: CDR1 LNHDA, CDR2 SQIVND (reference sequence). The CDR3 is 15 residues long. The CDR3 sequence: CASSIVPGLRTEAFF. The CDR3 DNA is TGTGCCAGTAGTATAGTCCCGGGATTGCGTACTGAAGCTTTCTTT.